This T cell receptor beta chain is from a study of blood T cell repertoires in COVID-19. Study-level information: Italy, Spain and the United States were the sources of the convalescent and acute COVID-19 samples.

Authors' processing steps: Cell counts per sample came from amplifying reference gene primers. Assay: immunoSEQ multiplex PCR; the TCRdb copy retains only in-frame clones and omits some. V, J and clone size reflect that table, while D and trimming were determined from the DNA. Here the sample spans fewer than 300,000 clones, roughly 84% being singletons. The Seattle patients joined while their infection was active and were tracked longitudinally afterward. This clone was seen just once. The V and J ends lost 0 bases and 6 bases, in that order; junction bases with no gene match: 5. Germline-derived CDR1 and CDR2 are SGHRS and YFSETQ. The length of the CDR3 is 16 residues.

The gene calls are TRBV5-1 and TRBJ2-2, with 10 bases that match TRBD2. This TCR was recovered from a human donor with COVID-19, enrolled during active disease. The donor label of this sample is uncertain. The sample was peripheral blood. The CDR3 region has the DNA TGCGCCAGCAGCTTGGAACTAGCGGGGCGTCCCGGGGAGCTGTTTTTT. The encoded protein is CASSLELAGRPGELFF. Variable domain in full (rest from reference TRBV5-1 and TRBJ2-2): KAGVTQTPRYLIKTRGQQVTLSCSPISGHRSVSWYQQTPGQGLQFLFEYFSETQRNKGNFPGRFSGRQFSNSRSEMNVSTLELGDSALYLCASSLELAGRPGELFFGEGSRLTVL.